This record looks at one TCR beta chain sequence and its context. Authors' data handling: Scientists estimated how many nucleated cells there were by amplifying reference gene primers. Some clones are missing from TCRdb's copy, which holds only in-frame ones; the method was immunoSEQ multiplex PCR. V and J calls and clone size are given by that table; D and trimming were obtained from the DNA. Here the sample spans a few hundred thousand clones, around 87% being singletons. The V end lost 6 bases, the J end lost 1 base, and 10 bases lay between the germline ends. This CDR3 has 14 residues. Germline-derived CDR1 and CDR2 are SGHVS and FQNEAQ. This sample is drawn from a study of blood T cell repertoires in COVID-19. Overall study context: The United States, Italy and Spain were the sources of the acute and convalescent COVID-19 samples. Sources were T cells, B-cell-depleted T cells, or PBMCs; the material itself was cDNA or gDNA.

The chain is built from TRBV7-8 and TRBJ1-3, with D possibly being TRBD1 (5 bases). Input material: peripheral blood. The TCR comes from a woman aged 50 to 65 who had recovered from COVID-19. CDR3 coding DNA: TGTGCCAGCAGAGAGCAGGGATCTGGAAACACCATATATTTT. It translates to CASREQGSGNTIYF.